Below are 4 T cell receptor beta chains sequenced from a single sample in a study of shared clonotypes between healthy human individuals. CD45RO-negative CD8 cells positively selected for CCR7 made up the naive population, which excluded terminally differentiated effector memory CD45RA+ cells. Data came from immunoSEQ multiplex PCR; TCRdb stores just in-frame clones and leaves some out. The table lists almost 700,000 clones, around 90% of them singletons. The specimen sequenced was naive CD8+ T cells sorted from blood. These receptors all come from a man aged 25 to 40 in good health.

The gene calls are TRBV27 and TRBJ2-3, with 7 nucleotides matching TRBD2. Trimming removed 8 bases from V and 1 base from J; junction bases left unmatched: 12. CDR1 MNHEY and CDR2 SMNVEV come from the germline V gene (reference sequence). The CDR3 totals 16 residues. In DNA, the CDR3 is TGTGCCAGCGGAATACTAGCGTCCCTAGGCACAGATACGCAGTATTTT. This codes for CASGILASLGTDTQYF.

The CDR3 bases are TGTGCCAGCAGCTTGGACAGGAACTCCTACGAGCAGTACTTC. It specifies CASSLDRNSYEQYF. The chain links TRBV7-6 to TRBJ2-7, with 7 positions matching TRBD1. CDR3 length: 14 amino acids. Germline V lookup: CDR1 SGHVS, CDR2 FNYEAQ. Unmatched junction bases numbered 2, after V lost 3 bases and J lost 0 bases.

The genes are TRBV28 and TRBJ1-5; 9 bases agree with TRBD1. Per germline, CDR1 MDHEN and CDR2 SYDVKM. V dropped 5 bases and J dropped 5; count of bases not matched to a gene: 16. The CDR3 has 18 residues. CDR3 nucleotides: TGTGCCAGCAGTGAACCTCACACATTACAGGGGGCCGATCAGCCCCAGCATTTT. Residues: CASSEPHTLQGADQPQHF.

The genes are TRBV6-5 and TRBJ2-7, with D maybe TRBD2 (5 bases). Trimming left V 2 bases short and J 5 bases short, with 13 bases between. Germline assignment: CDR1 MNHEY and CDR2 SVGAGI. The CDR3 extends over 14 amino acids. The CDR3 region is CASSYRAAVDEQYF. The CDR3 DNA follows: TGTGCCAGCAGTTACAGAGCGGCAGTGGACGAGCAGTACTTC.